The clone carrying this T cell receptor (beta chain) qualifies as medium-sized. The antigen is not known. The data stem from a study of T and B cells in COVID-19 patients. Regarding the study as a whole: Exclusive to the recovered cohort were thousands of TCR clusters, 30 to 40 of them with low generation probability. Blood from mildly ill patients while symptomatic, and early samples from severe cases, were scarce. In COVID-19 patients, T cell receptor beta variable and joining gene use was reportedly strongly skewed. Highly clonal in active COVID-19, TRB repertoires exceeded healthy-donor diversity and richness at recovery.

This CDR3 region has 16 residues. V lost 7 bases to trimming and J lost 2 bases; unmatched junction nucleotides: 11. The V gene's germline CDR1 is MNHEY and CDR2 SMNVEV (reference sequence). BIOMED2 TRB-A/B primer pools were used in multiplex TRB PCR. TCRdb recomputed calls from the multiplex PCR reads with MiXCR, one row per CDR3 protein. The sample consists of thousands of distinct CDR3 sequences, 20% to 30% of them appearing once. Each TRB amplification used about 250-550 ng of genomic DNA from blood. This rearrangement joins TRBV27 to TRBJ2-3; TRBD2 matches at 8 bases. The sample taken for sequencing was blood. The receptor was isolated from a human donor with active COVID-19. Written as DNA, the CDR3 is TGTGCCAGCACCCTACGTCGGGGGGGCCACACAGATACGCAGTATTTT. Translation: CASTLRRGGHTDTQYF.